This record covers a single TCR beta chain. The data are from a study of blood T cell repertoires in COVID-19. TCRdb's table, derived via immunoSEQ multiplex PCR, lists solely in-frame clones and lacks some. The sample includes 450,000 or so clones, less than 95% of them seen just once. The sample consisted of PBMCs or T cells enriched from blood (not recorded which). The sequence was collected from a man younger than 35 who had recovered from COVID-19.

The CDR3 sequence is CASSQDPDRGPGELFF. CDR3 sequence (DNA): TGTGCCAGCAGCCAAGATCCGGACAGGGGGCCCGGGGAGCTGTTTTTT. The genes are TRBV3-1 (or the pseudogene TRBV3-2) and TRBJ2-2; 11 bases match TRBD1. The CDR3 runs to 16 residues. The J segment lost 6 bases and the V segment lost 0 bases, leaving 3 bases of the junction unmatched. From germline, CDR1 is LGHDT and CDR2 YNNKEL (reference sequence).